This T cell receptor (beta chain) was identified in a study of CD8+ T cells in alopecia areata. The authors extracted RNA and reverse transcribed it into cDNA as the sequencing template. Measured with immunoSEQ multiplex PCR; TCRdb has only the in-frame clones, and not every one. The data contain 65,000 to 75,000 clones, about 44% of them singletons. Collection of lesional scalp punch biopsies and peripheral blood was performed in alopecia areata patients. The CDR3 totals 17 residues. Trimming at V came to 5 bases and at J to 4 bases, leaving 16 bases not matched to a gene. The germline V gene has CDR1 MGHRA and CDR2 YSYEKL. This clone was seen a handful of times.

The V gene is TRBV4-1, the J gene TRBJ1-1; 7 bases fit TRBD1. The starting material was CD8+ T cells sorted from blood, obtained at week 0. The sequence came from a human donor with alopecia areata. The DNA for the CDR3 is TGCGCCAGCAGCGAAGCGTCGACAGGGAGTGAACCCACTGAAGCTTTCTTT. It yields the protein CASSEASTGSEPTEAFF.